This T cell receptor (beta chain) was recovered during a study of T cell repertoires in cytomegalovirus infection. Study as a whole: Evidence of both CMV infection and a matching HLA type came from public TCR beta signatures.

Overall study results and limits: In two of eight donors, the top clonotype was HLA-C-restricted CMV-specific. Cumulative frequency (of public TCR beta family members) identified carriers of CMV plus the relevant HLA.

TCRdb recomputed calls from the reads with MiXCR, one row per CDR3 protein. The sample lists about 310,000 distinct CDR3 sequences, roughly 15% occurring once. Germline V lookup: CDR1 ENHRY, CDR2 SYGVKD. The germline V and J ends were trimmed by 8 bases and 1 base, with 12 bases remaining between them. The CDR3 is 15 residues long. In regard to this clonotype: The target antigen is unknown.

The sequence was collected from a human donor in good health (CMV status not recorded). Some clones in this sample may be carry-over from other donors' samples. The sample was PBMCs. This rearrangement joins TRBV10-3 to TRBJ2-6; no firm D call. CDR3 bases: TGTGCCATCTCCGTAGACAAGTCTGGGGCCAACGTCCTGACTTTC. This gives the protein CAISVDKSGANVLTF.